The clone carrying this T cell receptor beta chain was observed many times. V lost 3 bases and J 2 bases, leaving 9 bases between the germline ends. The CDR3 runs 13 residues. CDR1 and CDR2 from the germline V gene are DFQATT and SNEGSKA (reference sequence). This record belongs to a study of T cells in Graves' hyperthyroidism and ophthalmopathy. RNA transcripts provided the source from which TCR beta CDR3 regions were amplified. With the HTBI primer set, the TCR CDR3 went through a first round of RT-PCR. TCRdb recomputed calls from the multiplex PCR reads with MiXCR, one row per CDR3 protein. The sample includes about 350,000 distinct CDR3 sequences, about 15% seen only once; the top ten take about 22%.

Sequencing was performed on blood. The chain has TRBV20-1 and TRBJ2-3; D remains ambiguous. The clonotype was recovered from a woman under 40 with Graves' hyperthyroidism. The CDR3 DNA reads TGCAGTGCTAGGGGCACTCACACAGATACGCAGTATTTT. Amino acid sequence: CSARGTHTDTQYF.